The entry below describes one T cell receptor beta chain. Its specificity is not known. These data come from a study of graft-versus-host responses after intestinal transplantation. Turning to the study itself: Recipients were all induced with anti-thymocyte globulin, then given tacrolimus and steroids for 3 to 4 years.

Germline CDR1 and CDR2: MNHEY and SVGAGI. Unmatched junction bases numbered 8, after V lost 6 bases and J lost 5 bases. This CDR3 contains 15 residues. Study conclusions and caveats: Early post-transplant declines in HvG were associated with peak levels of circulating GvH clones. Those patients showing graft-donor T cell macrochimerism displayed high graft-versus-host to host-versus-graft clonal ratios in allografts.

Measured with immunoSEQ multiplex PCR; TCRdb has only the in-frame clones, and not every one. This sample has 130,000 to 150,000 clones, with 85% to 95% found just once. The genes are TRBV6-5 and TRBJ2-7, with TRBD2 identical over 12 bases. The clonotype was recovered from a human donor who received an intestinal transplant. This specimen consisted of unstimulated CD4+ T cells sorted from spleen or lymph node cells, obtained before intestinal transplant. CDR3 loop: CASRPGLAGINEQYF. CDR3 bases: TGTGCCAGCAGGCCAGGACTAGCGGGAATCAACGAGCAGTACTTC.